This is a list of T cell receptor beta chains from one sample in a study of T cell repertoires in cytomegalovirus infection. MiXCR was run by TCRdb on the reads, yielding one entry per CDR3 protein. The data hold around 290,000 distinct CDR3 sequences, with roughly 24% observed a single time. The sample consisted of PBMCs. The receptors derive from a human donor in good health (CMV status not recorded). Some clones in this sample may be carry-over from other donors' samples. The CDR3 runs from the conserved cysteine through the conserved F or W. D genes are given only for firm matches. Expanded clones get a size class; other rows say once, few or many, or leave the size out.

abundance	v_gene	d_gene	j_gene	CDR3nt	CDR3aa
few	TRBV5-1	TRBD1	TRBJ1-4	TGCGCCAGCAGCCTACAGATGACAGGGGAAGGGGAAAAACTGTTTTTT	CASSLQMTGEGEKLFF
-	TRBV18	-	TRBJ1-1	TGTGCCAGCTCACCCTCTGACGGTGAAGCTTTCTTT	CASSPSDGEAFF
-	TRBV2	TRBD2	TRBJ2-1	TGTGCCAGCAGTGAAATTAGCGGGGCCTACAATGAGCAGTTCTTC	CASSEISGAYNEQFF
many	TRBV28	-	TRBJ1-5	TGTGCCAGCAGTTTAACAGGACGCAATCAGCCCCAGCATTTT	CASSLTGRNQPQHF
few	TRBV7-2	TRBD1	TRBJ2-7	TGTGCCACCGGGACAGGGAGCTCCTACGAGCAGTACTTC	CATGTGSSYEQYF
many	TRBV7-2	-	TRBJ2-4	TGTGCCAGCAGCTCCTTAGTATCCAAAAACATTCAGTACTTC	CASSSLVSKNIQYF
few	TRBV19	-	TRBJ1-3	TGTGCCAGTAGTATAGGAGGCGAACGCTCTGGAAACACCATATATTTT	CASSIGGERSGNTIYF
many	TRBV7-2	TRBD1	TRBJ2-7	TGTGCCAGCAGCTTAAGATCGGGGGACAGGTATCCTGGGGAGCAGTACTTC	CASSLRSGDRYPGEQYF
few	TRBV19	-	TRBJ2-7	TGTGCCAGTAGTATAGACGGGGGAGGATCCGCCTACGAGCAGTACTTC	CASSIDGGGSAYEQYF
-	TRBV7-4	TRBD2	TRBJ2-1	TGTGCCAGCAAAGCGGGAGGAGGGAGGCCCTCCTACAATGAGCAGTTCTTC	CASKAGGGRPSYNEQFF
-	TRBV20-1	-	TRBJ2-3	TGCAGTGCTCCCAGAGGTAGCACAGATACGCAGTATTTT	CSAPRGSTDTQYF
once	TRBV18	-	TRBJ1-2	TGTGCCAGCTCACCCAGGGTGGAAGATGGCTACACCTTC	CASSPRVEDGYTF
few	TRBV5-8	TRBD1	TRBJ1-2	TGTGCCAGCAGCTTAGGTCAGGGGGCCTCCTGGAGCTACACCTTC	CASSLGQGASWSYTF
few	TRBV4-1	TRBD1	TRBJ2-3	TGCGCCAGCAGCCTGGACAGGATCACAGATACGCAGTATTTT	CASSLDRITDTQYF
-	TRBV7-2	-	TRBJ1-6	TGTGCCAGCAAGAGTTTTGTAAGCGATTCACCCCTCCACTTT	CASKSFVSDSPLHF
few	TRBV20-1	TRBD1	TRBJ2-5	TGCAGTGCTAGCCCCGGGACAGGGGCTGCAGAGACCCAGTACTTC	CSASPGTGAAETQYF
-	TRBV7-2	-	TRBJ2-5	TGTGCCAGCAGCCAGATTACAGGGGAGACCCAGTACTTC	CASSQITGETQYF
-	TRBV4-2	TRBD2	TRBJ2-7	TGTGCCAGCAGCCAAGAGGCGGCGGGAGGGTGGTACGAGCAGTACTTC	CASSQEAAGGWYEQYF
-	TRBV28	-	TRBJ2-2	TGTGCCAGTCTTGTCAGCGCAGCCAACACCGGGGAGCTGTTTTTT	CASLVSAANTGELFF
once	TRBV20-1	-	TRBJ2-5	TGCAGTGCTAGAGATGTTCGGGAGCAAGAGACCCAGTACTTC	CSARDVREQETQYF
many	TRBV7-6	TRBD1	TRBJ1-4	TGTGCCAGCAGCTTAGAAGGGGGCTGGGAAAAACTGTTTTTT	CASSLEGGWEKLFF
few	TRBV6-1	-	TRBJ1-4	TGTGCCAGCAGCCGAGGTACAACTAATGAAAAACTGTTTTTT	CASSRGTTNEKLFF
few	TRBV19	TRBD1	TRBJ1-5	TGTGCCAGTAGTATAGCTCGGACAGGGAGTTATAGCAATCAGCCCCAGCATTTT	CASSIARTGSYSNQPQHF
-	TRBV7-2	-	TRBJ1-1	TGTGCCAGCAGCTTAGAAGCAACAGGCAATACTGAAGCTTTCTTT	CASSLEATGNTEAFF
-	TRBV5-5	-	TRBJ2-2	TGTGCCAGCAGCTTGCGACCCAACCCGAACACCGGGGAGCTGTTTTTT	CASSLRPNPNTGELFF
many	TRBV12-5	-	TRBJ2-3	TGTGCTAGTGGTGCCGGGACACTTGAAGATACGCAGTATTTT	CASGAGTLEDTQYF
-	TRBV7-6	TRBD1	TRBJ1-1	TGTGCCAGCAGCTTAGAGGACAGGGTGGGAACTGAAGCTTTCTTT	CASSLEDRVGTEAFF
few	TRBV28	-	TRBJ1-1	TGTGCCAGCAGCCCCGCGGGACGGCCGCCAGGTGACTTT	CASSPAGRPPGDF
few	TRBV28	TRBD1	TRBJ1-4	TGTGCCAGCAGAATAACAGGGGACGGGGAAAAACTGTTTTTT	CASRITGDGEKLFF
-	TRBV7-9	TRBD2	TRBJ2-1	TGTGCCAGCAGCTTAGCACGACTAGCGGAGTACAATGAGCAGTTCTTC	CASSLARLAEYNEQFF
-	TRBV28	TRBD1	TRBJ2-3	TGTGCCAGCTGGCCTAGGACAGGGAGAAACACAGATACGCAGTATTTT	CASWPRTGRNTDTQYF
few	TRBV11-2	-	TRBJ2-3	TGTGCCAGCAGCTTCACCATCGGGGGCAGCGGCACAGATACGCAGTATTTT	CASSFTIGGSGTDTQYF
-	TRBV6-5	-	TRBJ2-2	TGTGCCAGCAGTTACTCTTGGGGTAGGGTCTCCGGGGAGCTGTTTTTT	CASSYSWGRVSGELFF
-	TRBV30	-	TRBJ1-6	TGTGCCTGGAGTAGGCCCGTGGGTTCTGGGTCACCCCTCCACTTT	CAWSRPVGSGSPLHF
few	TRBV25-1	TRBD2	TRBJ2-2	TGTGCCAGCAGTGATTATGGACTAGCGGGAGTGAACACCGGGGAGCTGTTTTTT	CASSDYGLAGVNTGELFF
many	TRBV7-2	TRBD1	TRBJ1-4	TGTGCCAGCAGCTTAAGCCAGGGGGCGGAAGAAAAACTGTTTTTT	CASSLSQGAEEKLFF
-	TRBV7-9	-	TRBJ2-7	TGTGCCAGCAGCCCCGCTAGGACATCGACATACGAGCAGTACTTC	CASSPARTSTYEQYF
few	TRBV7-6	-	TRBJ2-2	TGTGCCAGCAGCTTAGGAGCGGCCGGGGAGCTGTTTTTT	CASSLGAAGELFF
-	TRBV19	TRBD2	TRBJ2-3	TGTGCCAGTAGTATAGGTGGGACTAGCGGGAGGGCCGGAGATACGCAGTATTTT	CASSIGGTSGRAGDTQYF
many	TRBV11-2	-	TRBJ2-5	TGTGCCAGCAGCTTGGGGCCAACCCAAGAGACCCAGTACTTC	CASSLGPTQETQYF
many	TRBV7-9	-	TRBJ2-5	TGTGCCAGCATCTGGTCGGGTCTGGAGACCCAGTACTTC	CASIWSGLETQYF
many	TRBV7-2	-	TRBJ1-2	TGTGCCAGCAGCTCCTGGCCCCGGGGGACGGACTATGGCTACACCTTC	CASSSWPRGTDYGYTF